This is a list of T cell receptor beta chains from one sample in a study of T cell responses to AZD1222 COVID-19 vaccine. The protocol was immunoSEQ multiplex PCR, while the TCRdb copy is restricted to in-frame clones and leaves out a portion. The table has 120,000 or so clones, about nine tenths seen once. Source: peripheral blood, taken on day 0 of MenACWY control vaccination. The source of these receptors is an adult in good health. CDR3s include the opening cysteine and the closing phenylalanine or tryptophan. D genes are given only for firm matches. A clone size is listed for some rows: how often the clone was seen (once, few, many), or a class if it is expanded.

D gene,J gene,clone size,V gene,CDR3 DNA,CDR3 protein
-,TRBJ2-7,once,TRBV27,TGTGCCAGCAGGATAACAGGGGGGGGTTACGAGCAGTACTTC,CASRITGGGYEQYF
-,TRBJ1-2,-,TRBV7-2,TGTGCCAGCAACTTCAAGAGGGGGTATGGCTACACCTTC,CASNFKRGYGYTF
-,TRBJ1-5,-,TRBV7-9,TGTGCCAGCAGATATTCCGATCAGCCCCAGCATTTT,CASRYSDQPQHF
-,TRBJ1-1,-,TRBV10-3,TGTGCCATCAGTGAGTCAGGGGCATACACTGAAGCTTTCTTT,CAISESGAYTEAFF
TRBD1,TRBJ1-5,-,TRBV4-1,TGCGCCAGCAGCCCGGGACAGTTAAATCAGCCCCAGCATTTT,CASSPGQLNQPQHF
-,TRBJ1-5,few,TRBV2,TGTGCCAGCACAGCGGTGAGCAATCAGCCCCAGCATTTT,CASTAVSNQPQHF
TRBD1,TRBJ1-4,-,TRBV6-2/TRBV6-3,TGTGCCAGCAGTACCCGCACAGGGGCCTCAAATGAAAAACTGTTTTTT,CASSTRTGASNEKLFF
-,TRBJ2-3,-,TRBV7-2,TGTGCCAGCAAGACAGGCGGTAAGGCAGATACGCAGTATTTT,CASKTGGKADTQYF
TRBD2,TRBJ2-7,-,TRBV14,TGTGCCAGCAGCCAAAAACTAGCGGGAGTGTACGAGCAGTACTTC,CASSQKLAGVYEQYF
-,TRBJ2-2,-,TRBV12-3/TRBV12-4,TGTGCCAGCAGCCTACACCCCGGGGAGCTGTTTTTT,CASSLHPGELFF
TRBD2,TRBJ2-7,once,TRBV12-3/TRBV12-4,TGTGCCAGCAGTGTGGGAGGGCCCTACGAGCAGTACTTC,CASSVGGPYEQYF
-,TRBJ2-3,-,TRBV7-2,TGTGCCAGCAGCTTAGGAGGGCCTAGCACAGATACGCAGTATTTT,CASSLGGPSTDTQYF
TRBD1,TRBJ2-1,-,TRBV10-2,TGCGCCAGCAGTCTACCCGGACAGGGCAACAATGAGCAGTTCTTC,CASSLPGQGNNEQFF
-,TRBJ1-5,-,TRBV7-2,TGTGCCAGCAGCTTAGGTTTGGGTTGGGGAGTACAGCCCCAGCATTTT,CASSLGLGWGVQPQHF
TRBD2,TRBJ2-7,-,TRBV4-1,TGCGCCAGCAGCCCAACCACACTAGCGGGAGACGAGCAGTACTTC,CASSPTTLAGDEQYF
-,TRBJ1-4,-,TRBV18,TGTGCCAGCTCACGGGGGGCTTCTAATGAAAAACTGTTTTTT,CASSRGASNEKLFF
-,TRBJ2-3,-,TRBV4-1,TGCGCCAGCAGCCAAGATACCCAGACCGATACGCAGTATTTT,CASSQDTQTDTQYF
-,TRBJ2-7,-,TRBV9,TGTGCCAGCAGCGTATATGAGGGCTCCTACGAGCAGTACTTC,CASSVYEGSYEQYF
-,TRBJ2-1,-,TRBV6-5,TGTGCCAGCACCGAAGGGTCCTTCAATGAGCAGTTCTTC,CASTEGSFNEQFF
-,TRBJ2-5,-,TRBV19,TGTGCCAGTAGTATAGCGGGCAGGGAGCAAGAGACCCAGTACTTC,CASSIAGREQETQYF
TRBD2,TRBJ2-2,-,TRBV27,TGTGCCAGCAGTTCAAGACTAGCGGGAGGTTGGACCGGGGAGCTGTTTTTT,CASSSRLAGGWTGELFF
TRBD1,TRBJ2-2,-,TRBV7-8,TGTGCCAGCAGCACACAGGGGGCGCATCTAGCGGGGGAGCTGTTTTTT,CASSTQGAHLAGELFF
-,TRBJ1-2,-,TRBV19,TGTGCCAGTAGGAAAGACGGCCTGTTCGGCTACACCTTC,CASRKDGLFGYTF